The 3 T cell receptor beta chains given below trace back to one sample, sequenced in a study of metastatic and nonmetastatic thyroid tumors (TCRdb year 2020). No patient had received any treatment before thyroid surgery. Library prep was done by PCR. The reads were generated on an Illumina HiSeq 4000. TCRdb handled the public reads itself, with Q25 trimming in fastp and clone calling in MiXCR, and kept productive beta chains. The sample table records about 12,000 clones; about 21% of these occur just once. 12% to 15% of the sample is in the top ten clones. The sequencing sample was made of adjacent normal tissue. These receptors were obtained from a female donor with papillary thyroid cancer or a benign thyroid nodule (not recorded which). Some clones in this sample may be carry-over from other donors' samples.

This clone was counted at least ten times. The rearrangement links TRBV19 to TRBJ1-4; maybe TRBD1 (5 bases). Trimming stripped 5 bases from V and 8 bases from J, with 18 bases between. Germline CDR1 and CDR2: LNHDA and SQIVND (reference sequence). This CDR3 spans 15 amino acids. This CDR3 is CASSPRTLKGEKLFF. DNA of the CDR3: TGTGCCAGTAGTCCACGGACTCTAAAGGGGGAAAAACTGTTTTTT.

V gene TRBV5-1 combines with J gene TRBJ1-2; no clear D. The V end was cut by 0 bases, the J end by 1 base, with 13 bases between. The CDR3 has 16 amino acids. Germline CDR1 is SGHRS and CDR2 is YFSETQ. The CDR3 here is CASSLGSGDYNYGYTF. CDR3 in DNA: TGCGCCAGCAGCTTGGGGTCAGGAGATTATAACTATGGCTACACCTTC.

The sample holds many counts of this clone. This sequence joins TRBV19 and TRBJ1-3; D not resolved. Germline V CDR1 and CDR2: LNHDA, SQIVND (reference sequence). Trimming removed 0 bases from V and 0 bases from J, with 6 bases in between. The CDR3 totals 15 residues. CDR3 nucleotide sequence: TGTGCCAGTAGTATAGATCTAGGCTCTGGAAACACCATATATTTT. Its protein is CASSIDLGSGNTIYF.